The rows below give T cell receptor beta chains drawn from one sample of a study of blood T cell repertoires in COVID-19. Sequenced by immunoSEQ multiplex PCR; TCRdb stores in-frame clones only, minus some. The sample holds under 200,000 clones, roughly nine tenths seen once. Sequencing input: peripheral blood. The receptors originated from a woman aged 55-69 years with COVID-19, enrolled during active disease. The CDR3 runs from the conserved cysteine through the conserved F or W.

length	J	V	CDR3
16	TRBJ2-1	TRBV6-6	CASSPRVAGQYNEQFF
16	TRBJ2-1	TRBV6-2/TRBV6-3	CASTPGRRASLVEQFF
15	TRBJ2-3	TRBV14	CASSFTSGSTDTQYF
15	TRBJ1-4	TRBV2	CASSRHRDFNEKLFF
15	TRBJ2-3	TRBV7-2	CASSLDGRGTDTQYF
15	TRBJ1-1	TRBV5-6	CASSFDRGRLTEAFF
16	TRBJ1-1	TRBV10-3	CAISESGRGRDTEAFF
13	TRBJ2-4	TRBV2	CASSDRAKNIQYF
15	TRBJ1-2	TRBV28	CASSFAGLGNYGYTF
13	TRBJ2-2	TRBV28	CASRDSNTGELFF
14	TRBJ2-7	TRBV5-1	CASSLELNSYEQYF
15	TRBJ1-4	TRBV5-1	CASSLTDPRREKLFF
15	TRBJ2-1	TRBV7-3	CASSPWTSSYNEQFF
15	TRBJ2-7	TRBV2	CASSDGERVVYEQYF
12	TRBJ2-1	TRBV19	CASSILGQRRFF
15	TRBJ2-7	TRBV9	CASSVGVPSYHEQYF
16	TRBJ1-1	TRBV11-1	CASSVQGGFSDTEAFF
15	TRBJ2-7	TRBV30	CAWSPGLAGSLEQYF
14	TRBJ1-2	TRBV5-4	CASNPTGVNLGYTF
14	TRBJ2-7	TRBV19	CASRGTSRTYEQYF
16	TRBJ1-4	TRBV5-6	CASSLIGGTNNEKLFF
12	TRBJ1-1	TRBV30	CAWSDNIKEAFF
16	TRBJ2-1	TRBV15	CATSRAGGSSYNEQFF
15	TRBJ1-1	TRBV10-3	CAIKGTSRSNTEAFF
15	TRBJ2-5	TRBV7-8	CASSLDWGQGETQYF
14	TRBJ1-6	TRBV7-2	CASSSQGSASPLHF
13	TRBJ2-5	TRBV10-1	CASPRWPVRSRYF
18	TRBJ1-3	TRBV4-1	CASSQDGPGFGAGNTIYF
11	TRBJ2-7	TRBV27	CASSLGLSEYF
15	TRBJ1-2	TRBV18	CASSPSGQGNYGYTF
15	TRBJ1-2	TRBV27	CATRTGSGSDYGYTF
16	TRBJ2-2	TRBV5-1	CASSVGTSGRTGELFF
13	TRBJ1-1	TRBV5-1	CASSLPRNTEAFF
15	TRBJ2-7	TRBV3-1/TRBV3-2	CASSQEQGRTYEQYF
18	TRBJ2-7	TRBV18	CASSPGWTSGTTLYEQYF
15	TRBJ2-1	TRBV4-3	CASSQVGGQKDEQFF
15	TRBJ1-3	TRBV7-2	CASSIRQGVWNTIYF
13	TRBJ1-1	TRBV19	CASTPGVNTEAFF
13	TRBJ1-1	TRBV28	CASSLLAATEAFF
14	TRBJ2-7	TRBV28	CASSLTGGFYEQYF
13	TRBJ1-1	TRBV15	CATSSTRNTEAFF
12	TRBJ2-3	TRBV5-4	CASSRGTDTQYF